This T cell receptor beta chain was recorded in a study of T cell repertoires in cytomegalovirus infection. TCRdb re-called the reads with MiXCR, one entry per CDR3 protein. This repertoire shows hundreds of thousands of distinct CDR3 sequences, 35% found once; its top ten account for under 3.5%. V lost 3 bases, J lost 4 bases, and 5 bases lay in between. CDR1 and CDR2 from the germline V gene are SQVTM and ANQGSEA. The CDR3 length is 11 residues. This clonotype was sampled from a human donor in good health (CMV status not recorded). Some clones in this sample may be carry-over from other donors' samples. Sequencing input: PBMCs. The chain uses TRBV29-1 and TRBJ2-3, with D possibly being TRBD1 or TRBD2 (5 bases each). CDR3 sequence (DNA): TGCAGCGTTGAGGGGGCAGATACGCAGTATTTT. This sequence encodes CSVEGADTQYF.